The T cell receptor beta chain described here comes from a study of blood T cell repertoires in COVID-19 (dated by TCRdb to 2018 to 2021). Study-wide context: Collaborator samples came from the United States, Italy and Spain and covered acute and convalescent phases of COVID-19. Samples were obtained from the ongoing ImmuneRACE study (first 160 participants) and from about 1,300 subjects provided by 6 global collaborators. Where available, HLA class I and class II types were taken from metadata supplied by the sample provider and were not determined by assay-based typing. The repertoires were released in a freely available public database meant as a resource for research on the immune response to SARS-CoV-2. The prospective study material was composed of cDNA or gDNA derived from T cells, B-cell-depleted T cells, or PBMCs. The sample metadata nearly always contained a de-identified subject ID, COVID-19 status, age in years and sex. Subjects who had been exposed to COVID-19, were actively infected with it, or had recovered from it provided the deeply sampled blood TCRbeta repertoires that made up the dataset. What the authors observed across the whole study: The quantity of clinical and demographic metadata differed by source and by participant and was supplied without curation.

The germline V gene yields SQVTM for CDR1 and ANQGSEA for CDR2. V loses 7 bases, J loses 10 bases, and the germline ends lie 13 bases apart. Taken from cysteine to phenylalanine, the CDR3 has 10 residues. The read is trimmed to its CDR3 DNA, 30 bases read in frame from base 1. Details on this clone: Its target antigen remains unknown. No base qualities exist here, and no much larger clone lies one base off it.

TCRbeta CDR3 regions were amplified from genomic DNA using the immunoSEQ Assay, a bias-controlled multiplex PCR. The study's own analysis went as follows. The number of nucleated cells in each sample was estimated by amplification of reference gene primers within the assay. Sequence reads were collapsed and filtered to measure the absolute abundance of every unique TCRbeta CDR3 rearrangement. For each sample, productive Simpson clonality was calculated as the square root of Simpson's diversity index over productive rearrangements. TCRdb provides this immuneACCESS table in a form limited to in-frame rearrangements. Some clones are lacking; in checked studies, under half of them reflect an unresolved V gene, and why the rest are absent is not known. D and trimming were read from the DNA, whereas the V and J calls and clone size are those reported in that table. The sample yields some 360,000 clones; around 90% were counted once. Clones ranked in the top ten supply over 3.5% of the sample.

One collaborating source in Seattle enrolled patients during active infection and followed them longitudinally through the course of disease. Collaborating institutions collected whole blood in K2EDTA tubes following their own protocols. For TCRbeta analysis, collaborators shipped samples in one of three forms: frozen whole blood, isolated PBMCs, or DNA extracted from either of those sample types. The sample was peripheral blood. The chain links TRBV29-1 with TRBJ1-2, with the D gene call left open. This receptor was taken from an older woman with COVID-19, enrolled during active disease. The DNA sequence is TGCAGCGCGGAGGAGGGAATCTACACCTTC. Translated, this is CSAEEGIYTF.